This T cell receptor beta chain was obtained from a study of T-cell memory formation after mild COVID-19. This clonotype came up a few times. The CDR3 sequence is 14 residues long. Trimming cost V 1 base and J 5 bases, with 12 bases left between them. Germline assignment: CDR1 SGHTS and CDR2 YDEGEE. MiXCR, applied by TCRdb to the 5' RACE reads, yields one record per CDR3 protein. The sample carries approximately 260,000 distinct CDR3 sequences, around 17% recorded once. The rearrangement uses TRBV5-8 and TRBJ1-2, with D possibly being TRBD1 (5 bases). Sequencing was performed on PBMCs or a T cell subset sorted from them (not recorded which). The receptor's source is a man in his late teens or twenties who had mild COVID-19 (a few samples of this study predate the infection). Cell type and time point are not known. The CDR3 DNA reads TGTGCCAGCAGCTTGCGAACAGGCCGGTATGGCTACACCTTC. Encoded protein: CASSLRTGRYGYTF.